The 2 T cell receptor beta chains reported below all come from one sample, sequenced in a study of T cell changes during pregnancy in multiple sclerosis (dated by TCRdb to between 2019 and 2020). The method behind the library was the immunoSEQ multiplex PCR assay. The immuneACCESS repertoire file appears here via TCRdb, limited to in-frame rearrangements. These files lack a portion of the clones; in checked studies, under half of the deficit traces to unresolved V genes, and the cause of the others is not known. The table for this sample lists some 39,000 clones; roughly 92% of them were counted only once. About 1.2% of the sample lies in the top ten. The sample consisted of PBMCs (not recorded whether the cells were cultured). These receptor sequences come from a female donor with multiple sclerosis, enrolled in a pregnancy study.

This clone appeared once. The chain has TRBV29-1 and TRBJ2-5; 13 bases agree with TRBD2. V was clipped by 1 base and J by 4 bases; unmatched bases: 6. This CDR3 spans 16 amino acids. CDR1 is SQVTM, CDR2 ANQGSEA, per germline. CDR3 residues: CSVEGGTSGRGETQYF. Written as DNA, the CDR3 is TGCAGCGTTGAAGGGGGAACTAGCGGGAGGGGAGAGACCCAGTACTTC.

This chain connects TRBV14 to TRBJ1-1; D unclear. V lost 5 bases, J lost 0 bases, and 7 bases lay in between. Per germline, CDR1 SGHDN and CDR2 FVKESK. This CDR3 has 13 residues. The CDR3 loop reads CASSSSLNTEAFF. Here the CDR3 DNA reads TGTGCCAGCAGCTCGTCGCTGAACACTGAAGCTTTCTTT.